Below, 32 T cell receptor beta chains from the same sample are listed, as sequenced in a study of response to subunit inactivated influenza vaccine. TCRdb recomputed calls from the RT-PCR reads with MiXCR, one row per CDR3 protein. The sample carries 450,000 to 550,000 distinct CDR3 sequences, less than 30% recorded once. Here the sequenced sample was CD4+ T cells sorted from PBMCs, taken less than 6 days after vaccination. These receptors were collected from a man aged 45 to 65 who received an inactivated influenza vaccine.

This clonotype has a handful of counts. The chain has TRBV28 and TRBJ1-1, with 8 bases lining up with TRBD1. This CDR3 has 14 residues. After removal of 6 bases from V and 6 bases from J, the junction contained 9 bases not matched to a gene. Looked up from germline, CDR1 is MDHEN and CDR2 is SYDVKM. The CDR3 DNA is TGTGCCAGCAGCTCGGGACAGGTCTTCGCTGAAGCTTTCTTT. Its translation is CASSSGQVFAEAFF. Filled out from reference TRBV28 and TRBJ1-1, the complete variable domain reads DVKVTQSSRYLVKRTGEKVFLECVQDMDHENMFWYRQDPGLGLRLIYFSYDVKMKEKGDIPEGYSVSREKKERFSLILESASTNQTSMYLCASSSGQVFAEAFFGQGTRLTVV.

The chain combines TRBV5-1 with TRBJ2-7; 13 bases line up with TRBD2. Germline CDR1 is SGHRS and CDR2 is YFSETQ. The length of the CDR3 is 16 residues. V lost 0 bases to trimming and J lost 2 bases; unmatched junction nucleotides: 2. The CDR3 region has the DNA TGCGCCAGCAGCTTGGAAACTAGCGGGAGGGCCTACGAGCAGTACTTC. Residues: CASSLETSGRAYEQYF.

This clonotype turned up a few times. This chain uses TRBV7-9 with TRBJ2-7; a possible D gene is TRBD1 (5 bases). Germline assignment: CDR1 SEHNR and CDR2 FQNEAQ (reference sequence). Between the trimmed V and J ends, which lost 0 bases and 5 bases, there was a span of 8 bases. This CDR3 has 13 residues. The CDR3 is CASSLAGRDEQYF. CDR3 bases: TGTGCCAGCAGCTTAGCGGGCAGGGACGAGCAGTACTTC.

The chain joins TRBV6-1 to TRBJ1-1; D may be TRBD1 (5 bases). The germline CDR1 and CDR2 sequences are MNHNS and SASEGT. Trimming shortened V by 8 bases and J by 0 bases, and 13 bases separated the two germline ends. The length of the CDR3 is 14 residues. The CDR3 nucleotides read TGTGCCAGCCGGGCCCAGGGCTTGAACACTGAAGCTTTCTTT. Encoded protein: CASRAQGLNTEAFF.

Written as DNA, the CDR3 is TGCGCCAGCAGCTTGGATCACTCCAAAAACAATGAGCAGTTCTTC. It yields the protein CASSLDHSKNNEQFF. The rearrangement links TRBV5-1 to TRBJ2-1; D remains ambiguous. The germline V gene encodes CDR1 SGHRS and CDR2 YFSETQ. Trimming took 0 bases from V and 5 from J, leaving 12 bases between them. The CDR3 is made up of 15 amino acids.

The CDR3 reads CASSPTGRPGYEQYF. CDR3 coding DNA: TGTGCCAGCAGTCCAACAGGACGTCCTGGCTACGAGCAGTACTTC. The chain recombines TRBV12-3 or TRBV12-4 with TRBJ2-7, with D possibly TRBD1 on 5 matching bases. This CDR3 is built from 15 residues. The ends were cut back, 5 bases at V and 3 bases at J, with 17 bases in the middle.

This clonotype was seen a few times. This chain joins TRBV5-1 and TRBJ1-6; a weak D match, TRBD1 (6 bases). The germline V gene has CDR1 SGHRS and CDR2 YFSETQ. The V end was cut by 4 bases, the J end by 0 bases, with 8 bases between. The length of the CDR3 is 15 residues. CDR3: CASSPDSSYNSPLHF. CDR3 coding DNA: TGCGCCAGCAGCCCGGACAGCTCCTATAATTCACCCCTCCACTTT.

The V call is TRBV10-3, the J call TRBJ2-1, with D possibly called TRBD1 or TRBD2 (5 bases each). This CDR3 comprises 14 residues. With 7 bases removed from V and 15 bases from J, the gap between germline ends came to 25 bases. The germline gives CDR1 ENHRY, CDR2 SYGVKD. DNA for the CDR3: TGTGCCATCACCTCGGAGCCCCTCGAGGGGAGAGCGTTCTTC. Translation gives CAITSEPLEGRAFF.

V is TRBV2 and J is TRBJ2-3; D call uncertain. Germline-derived CDR1 and CDR2 are SNHLY and FYNNEI. V dropped 2 bases and J dropped 10 bases, with 13 bases sitting between them. The CDR3 length is 13 residues. The CDR3 loop is CASSETSRLAQYF. The CDR3 DNA reads as TGTGCCAGCAGTGAAACGTCCCGGCTAGCGCAGTATTTT.

V usage is TRBV7-9 and J usage is TRBJ1-1; possibly TRBD1 for D (6 bases). This CDR3 has 14 residues. Trimming pared 5 bases from V and 4 bases from J, leaving 14 bases between. Germline V gene sequence: CDR1 SEHNR, CDR2 FQNEAQ (reference sequence). The CDR3 sequence: CASSSNTGSTEAFF. CDR3 nucleotide sequence: TGTGCCAGCAGCAGCAACACAGGGTCCACTGAAGCTTTCTTT.

Comments on this clonotype: A much larger clonotype is one base distant, so this may be a read error. This chain joins TRBV20-1 and TRBJ2-7; perhaps TRBD1 as D (5 bases). Germline CDR1 DFQATT, CDR2 SNEGSKA (reference sequence). V was shortened by 3 bases and J by 0 bases, with 6 bases between the two germline ends. The CDR3 extends over 12 amino acids. The CDR3 protein is CSARDNSYEQYF. The CDR3 DNA reads TGCAGTGCTAGGGACAACTCCTACGAGCAGTACTTC.

The chain carries TRBV12-3 or TRBV12-4 and TRBJ1-1; D is perhaps TRBD1 (6 bases). There are 14 residues in the CDR3. Trimming left V 3 bases short and J 4 bases short, with 12 bases between. The CDR3 protein is CASSFLGRGTEAFF. In nucleotides, the CDR3 is TGTGCCAGCAGTTTTTTGGGCAGGGGCACTGAAGCTTTCTTT.

In this sample, this clonotype turned up a few times. This rearrangement joins TRBV12-3 or TRBV12-4 to TRBJ2-2, with D possibly matching TRBD2 (6 bases). CDR3 length: 13 amino acids. Trimming removed 10 bases from V and 4 bases from J, with 13 bases in between. Here the CDR3 reads CATRTTLTGELFF. The CDR3 DNA follows: TGTGCCACCAGGACTACCCTCACCGGGGAGCTGTTTTTT.

V is TRBV29-1 and J is TRBJ1-1; no reliable D call. Germline CDR1 SQVTM, CDR2 ANQGSEA. V lost 2 bases and J lost 4, with 11 bases in between. There are 13 residues in the CDR3. The CDR3 DNA is TGCAGCGTTGAAAAAGTGCTGGGCACTGAAGCTTTCTTT. Translating it yields CSVEKVLGTEAFF. Based on the CDR3 plus reference TRBV29-1 and TRBJ1-1, the full variable domain is SAVISQKPSRDICQRGTSLTIQCQVDSQVTMMFWYRQQPGQSLTLIATANQGSEATYESGFVIDKFPISRPNLTFSTLTVSNMSPEDSSIYLCSVEKVLGTEAFFGQGTRLTVV.

The chain links TRBV6-5 to TRBJ2-7, with a weak D call TRBD1 (6 bases). The V and J ends lost 1 base and 5 bases respectively, with 15 bases between them. This CDR3 is built from 15 residues. Germline lookup yields CDR1 MNHEY and CDR2 SVGAGI. This CDR3 is CASSYFGGLRHEQYF. The CDR3, as DNA: TGTGCCAGCAGTTACTTTGGGGGCCTTAGGCACGAGCAGTACTTC.

This rearrangement joins TRBV28 to TRBJ1-5, with 8 bases fitting TRBD1. This CDR3 comprises 14 residues. Germline V gene sequence: CDR1 MDHEN, CDR2 SYDVKM. After removal of 4 bases from V and 6 bases from J, the junction contained 5 bases not matched to a gene. CDR3 amino acids: CASSSGQGTQPQHF. The CDR3 region has the DNA TGTGCCAGCAGTTCAGGACAGGGTACTCAGCCCCAGCATTTT.

V usage is TRBV24-1 and J usage is TRBJ2-3; 11 positions match TRBD2. Per germline, CDR1 KGHDR and CDR2 SFDVKD. The CDR3 is 15 residues long. The J segment lost 6 bases and the V segment lost 5 bases, leaving 6 bases of the junction unmatched. CDR3 amino acids: CATSAASGGPDTQYF. CDR3 nucleotides: TGTGCCACCAGTGCTGCTAGCGGGGGGCCGGATACGCAGTATTTT.

This clonotype was recorded a few times. The CDR3 region is CASSSELANEKLFF. CDR3 bases: TGTGCCAGCAGTTCCGAATTGGCTAATGAAAAACTGTTTTTT. This sequence joins TRBV12-3 or TRBV12-4 and TRBJ1-4; D uncertain. The V end lost 4 bases, the J end lost 3 bases, and 9 bases lay between the germline ends. This CDR3 region has 14 residues.

This chain joins TRBV2 and TRBJ2-2; 8 bases fit TRBD1. J gave up 4 bases and V 2 bases, and 3 bases lay outside the gene matches. This CDR3 has 15 residues. CDR1 and CDR2 from the germline V gene are SNHLY and FYNNEI. CDR3 nucleotides: TGTGCCAGCAGTGAACAGGGGGCGCCCACCGGGGAGCTGTTTTTT. It codes for CASSEQGAPTGELFF.

There are a few counts of this clonotype. V gene TRBV10-3 combines with J gene TRBJ2-7, with 7 bases fitting TRBD2. The CDR3 totals 15 residues. V was pared by 3 bases and J by 2 bases, with 7 bases of the junction left unmatched. Looked up from germline, CDR1 is ENHRY and CDR2 is SYGVKD. Here the CDR3 reads CAISELSGGPYEQYF. The CDR3 nucleotides read TGTGCCATCAGTGAACTCTCGGGGGGACCCTACGAGCAGTACTTC.

This clonotype has at least ten counts. The J gene is TRBJ1-2, the V gene TRBV24-1, with D maybe TRBD1 (6 bases). The CDR3 sequence is 14 residues long. Trimming took off 1 base at V and 4 bases at J, with 9 bases between the two ends. Germline lookup yields CDR1 KGHDR and CDR2 SFDVKD. CDR3 in amino acids: CATSDLQGFYGYTF. In DNA, the CDR3 is TGTGCCACCAGTGATTTACAGGGATTCTATGGCTACACCTTC.

This clonotype was seen a handful of times. The CDR3 loop reads CASSLDRAKSPLHF. CDR3 sequence (DNA): TGTGCCAGCAGTTTGGACAGGGCTAAATCACCCCTCCACTTT. The genes are TRBV12-3 or TRBV12-4 and TRBJ1-6; 8 nucleotides align to TRBD1. This CDR3 comprises 14 residues. V lost 3 bases, J lost 10 bases, and 5 bases stayed unmatched.

In this sample, this clonotype turned up a few times. The rearrangement joins TRBV20-1 to TRBJ2-7; TRBD2 matches at 7 bases. There are 11 residues in the CDR3. CDR1 and CDR2 (germline): DFQATT, SNEGSKA (reference sequence). CDR3 DNA: TGCAGCACTGGGGAGGGGTGGGAGCAGTACTTC. This sequence encodes CSTGEGWEQYF.

The J gene is TRBJ2-7, the V gene TRBV10-3, with a possible D match to TRBD1 (7 bases). CDR1 is ENHRY, CDR2 SYGVKD, per germline. The CDR3 loop spans 12 amino acids. Trimming stripped 8 bases from V and 4 bases from J, with 12 bases between. The CDR3 nucleotides are TGTGCCATCCGCGGGACAGATTACGAGCAGTACTTC. Its translation is CAIRGTDYEQYF.

The gene calls are TRBV30 and TRBJ2-5, with a possible D match to TRBD1 (6 bases). V lost 0 bases and J lost 8, with 16 bases in between. The length of the CDR3 is 14 residues. The germline V gene has CDR1 GTSNPN and CDR2 SVGIG (reference sequence). CDR3 bases: TGTGCCTGGAGTGTACGGGGACAAAGGGATACCCAGTACTTC. As protein: CAWSVRGQRDTQYF.

This clonotype was picked up a small number of times. The rearrangement joins TRBV4-2 to TRBJ2-1; D may be TRBD2 (6 bases). The germline V gene encodes CDR1 LGHNA and CDR2 YNFKEQ. V lost 3 bases and J 6 bases, leaving 15 bases between the germline ends. CDR3 length equals 15 residues. This chain's CDR3 is CASSHRGGNSNEQFF. CDR3 bases: TGTGCCAGCAGCCACCGCGGAGGGAACTCCAATGAGCAGTTCTTC.

The sample holds a few counts of this clonotype. The rearrangement uses TRBV11-2 and TRBJ2-7; 9 positions agree with TRBD2. Germline CDR1 is SGHAT and CDR2 is FQNNGV. The CDR3 has 18 residues. The junction had 14 bases not matched to a gene; V was cut back by 5 bases and J by 0 bases. The CDR3 region is CASSPGKVAGDSSYEQYF. The CDR3 bases are TGTGCCAGCAGCCCCGGCAAGGTAGCGGGAGACAGCTCCTACGAGCAGTACTTC.

The chain links TRBV6-5 to TRBJ1-1; D not certain. Trimming stripped 6 bases from V and 3 bases from J, with 8 bases between. Germline V CDR1 and CDR2: MNHEY, SVGAGI. CDR3 size: 12 residues. The CDR3 loop reads CASSDPDTEAFF. For the CDR3, the DNA is TGTGCCAGCAGCGACCCGGACACTGAAGCTTTCTTT.

The chain has TRBV28 and TRBJ1-2, with 12 bases aligning to TRBD1. Germline lookup yields CDR1 MDHEN and CDR2 SYDVKM. The V segment lost 2 bases and the J segment 5 bases; nucleotides outside the gene matches: 3. This CDR3 contains 15 residues. DNA of the CDR3: TGTGCCAGCAGTTTAACGGGACAGGGGGCGTATGGCTACACCTTC. Protein: CASSLTGQGAYGYTF.

The sample holds a few counts of this clonotype. Here the CDR3 reads CATGTSQRLDTQYF. In DNA, the CDR3 is TGTGCCACCGGGACTAGCCAGAGGTTAGATACGCAGTATTTT. The V and J genes are TRBV15 and TRBJ2-3; 9 nucleotides align to TRBD2. There are 14 residues in the CDR3. Germline V gene sequence: CDR1 LNHNV, CDR2 YYDKDF (reference sequence). Trimming removed 8 bases from V and 5 bases from J; junction bases left unmatched: 8.

The rearrangement joins TRBV10-3 to TRBJ2-3; D possibly matches TRBD1 or TRBD2 (5 bases each). This CDR3 region has 12 residues. V was trimmed by 6 bases and J by 2 bases, leaving 6 bases between them. Germline V CDR1 and CDR2: ENHRY, SYGVKD. CDR3 sequence (DNA): TGTGCCATCAGGGGGACCACAGATACGCAGTATTTT. The encoded protein is CAIRGTTDTQYF.

This clonotype was detected only a few times. This chain uses TRBV7-9 with TRBJ2-7; D gene uncertain. The CDR3 is 13 amino acids. Germline CDR1 and CDR2: SEHNR and FQNEAQ (reference sequence). Trimming shortened V by 6 bases and J by 0 bases, and 9 bases separated the two germline ends. CDR3 in amino acids: CASSGPYSYEQYF. The CDR3 DNA follows: TGTGCCAGCAGTGGACCCTACTCCTACGAGCAGTACTTC. The full variable domain, completed using reference TRBV7-9 and TRBJ2-7, is DTGVSQNPRHKITKRGQNVTFRCDPISEHNRLYWYRQTLGQGPEFLTYFQNEAQLEKSRLLSDRFSAERPKGSFSTLEIQRTEQGDSAMYLCASSGPYSYEQYFGPGTRLTVT.